This T cell receptor beta chain derives from a study of shared clonotypes between healthy human individuals. Background on the study: CD4 naive cells filled three plates per donor, CD4 memory three, CD8 naive two and CD8 memory one.

This CDR3 region has 20 residues. Germline V CDR1 and CDR2: SNHLY, FYNNEI. V was pared by 1 base and J by 0 bases, with 19 bases between. Using approximately 200 ng DNA, 30,000 to 35,000 T cell genomes, the sorted-subset replicate PCRs were run. Some clones are missing from TCRdb's copy, which holds only in-frame ones; the method was immunoSEQ multiplex PCR. The table includes 2 million to 3 million clones, roughly 93% detected once. The donor cohort consisted entirely of Caucasian adults residing in Nashville, Tennessee. This TCR was recovered from a man in his late teens or twenties in good health. Some clones in this sample may be carry-over from other donors' samples. The V call is TRBV2, the J call TRBJ2-6; D perhaps matches TRBD1 (6 bases). The sample comprised naive CD4+ T cells from PBMCs. Described subset: CD45RA+ positively selected. Written as DNA, the CDR3 is TGTGCCAGCAGTGAAGGGTACCCACAGGGAATGATCTCTGGGGCCAACGTCCTGACTTTC. It yields the protein CASSEGYPQGMISGANVLTF.